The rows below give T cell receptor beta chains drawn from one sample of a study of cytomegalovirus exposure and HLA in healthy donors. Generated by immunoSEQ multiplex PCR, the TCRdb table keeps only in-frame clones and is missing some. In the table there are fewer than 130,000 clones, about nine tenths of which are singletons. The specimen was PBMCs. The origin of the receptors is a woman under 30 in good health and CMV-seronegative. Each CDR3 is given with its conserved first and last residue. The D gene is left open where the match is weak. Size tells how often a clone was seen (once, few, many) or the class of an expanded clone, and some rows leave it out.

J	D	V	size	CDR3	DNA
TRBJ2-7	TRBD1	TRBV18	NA	CASSPQLTGQGIGEQYF	TGTGCCAGCTCACCTCAATTAACCGGACAGGGTATCGGCGAGCAGTACTTC
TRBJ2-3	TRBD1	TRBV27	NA	CASSPHGQGNTDTQYF	TGTGCCAGCAGTCCCCACGGACAGGGGAACACAGATACGCAGTATTTT
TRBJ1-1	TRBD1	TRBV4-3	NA	CASSQGKGANTEAFF	TGCGCCAGCAGCCAAGGAAAGGGGGCTAACACTGAAGCTTTCTTT
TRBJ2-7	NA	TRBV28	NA	CASSLFGGSYEQYF	TGTGCCAGCAGTTTATTTGGGGGCAGCTACGAGCAGTACTTC
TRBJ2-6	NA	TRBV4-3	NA	CASSQGDTHSGANVLTF	TGCGCCAGCAGCCAAGGGGACACCCACTCTGGGGCCAACGTCCTGACTTTC
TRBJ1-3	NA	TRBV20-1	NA	CSGYRGNTIYF	TGCAGTGGCTACCGTGGAAACACCATATATTTT
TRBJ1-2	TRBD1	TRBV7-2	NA	CASSSLPGQGYGYTF	TGTGCCAGCAGCTCCCTCCCGGGACAGGGGTATGGCTACACCTTC
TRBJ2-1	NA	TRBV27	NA	CASSSPGNEQFF	TGTGCCAGCAGTTCACCCGGGAATGAGCAGTTCTTC
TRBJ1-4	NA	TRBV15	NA	CATSRAHGRGGEKLFF	TGTGCCACCAGCAGAGCCCACGGCAGGGGAGGGGAAAAACTGTTTTTT
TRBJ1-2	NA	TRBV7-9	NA	CASSLAVWSGGYTF	TGTGCCAGCAGCTTAGCGGTATGGAGTGGGGGCTACACCTTC
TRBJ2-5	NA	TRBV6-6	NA	CASSPSKGRQETQYF	TGTGCCAGCAGTCCATCGAAAGGGAGACAAGAGACCCAGTACTTC
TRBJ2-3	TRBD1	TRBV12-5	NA	CASGLVGQGSDTQYF	TGTGCTAGTGGTTTGGTAGGACAGGGCTCAGATACGCAGTATTTT
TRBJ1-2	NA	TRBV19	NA	CASSIPTGVHGYTF	TGTGCCAGTAGTATCCCTACAGGAGTTCATGGCTACACCTTC
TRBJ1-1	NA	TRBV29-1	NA	CSVEAGVNTEAFF	TGCAGCGTTGAGGCAGGGGTGAACACTGAAGCTTTCTTT
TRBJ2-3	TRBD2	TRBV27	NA	CASSFVGGRHTQYF	TGTGCCAGCAGTTTTGTCGGGGGGAGGCATACGCAGTATTTT
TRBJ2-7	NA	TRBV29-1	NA	CSVSEGDRYEQYF	TGCAGCGTCTCGGAAGGAGACCGCTACGAGCAGTACTTC
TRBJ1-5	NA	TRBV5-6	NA	CASSWGRISNQPQHF	TGTGCCAGCAGCTGGGGCCGGATTAGCAATCAGCCCCAGCATTTT
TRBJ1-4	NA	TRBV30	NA	CAWSVGVSLNEKLFF	TGTGCCTGGAGTGTAGGGGTCAGCTTAAATGAAAAACTGTTTTTT
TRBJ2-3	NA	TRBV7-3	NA	CASSSRGGADTQYF	TGTGCCAGCAGCTCGAGGGGGGGCGCAGATACGCAGTATTTT
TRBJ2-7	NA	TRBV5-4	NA	CASSLAHFFSETEQYF	TGTGCCAGCAGCTTGGCGCATTTCTTTTCGGAGACCGAGCAGTACTTC
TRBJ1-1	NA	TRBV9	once	CASSTHTDNTEAFF	TGTGCCAGCAGCACCCATACAGATAACACTGAAGCTTTCTTT
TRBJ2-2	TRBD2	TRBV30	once	CAWSGWRGGNTGELFF	TGTGCCTGGAGTGGTTGGCGGGGGGGAAACACCGGGGAGCTGTTTTTT
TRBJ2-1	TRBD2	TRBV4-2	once	CASSQPLGTSGSYEQFF	TGTGCCAGCAGCCAGCCGCTCGGGACTAGCGGGAGCTATGAGCAGTTCTTC
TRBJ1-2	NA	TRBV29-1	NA	CSARSGKYYGYTF	TGCAGCGCACGTTCAGGGAAGTACTATGGCTACACCTTC
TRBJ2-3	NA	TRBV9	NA	CASSVDRGGTDTQYF	TGTGCCAGCAGCGTAGATCGGGGAGGCACAGATACGCAGTATTTT
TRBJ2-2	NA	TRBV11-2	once	CASSPQRNTGELFF	TGTGCCAGCAGCCCTCAGCGTAACACCGGGGAGCTGTTTTTT
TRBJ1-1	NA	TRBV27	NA	CASKTDGRDTEAFF	TGTGCCAGCAAAACCGACGGGAGGGACACTGAAGCTTTCTTT
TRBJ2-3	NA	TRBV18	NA	CASSPVQSTDTQYF	TGTGCCAGCTCACCCGTGCAGTCCACAGATACGCAGTATTTT
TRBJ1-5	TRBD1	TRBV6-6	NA	CASSLQGSVGPQHF	TGTGCCAGCAGTCTACAGGGGAGCGTGGGCCCCCAGCATTTT
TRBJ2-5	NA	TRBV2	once	CASSESRRGETQYF	TGTGCCAGCAGTGAGAGCAGGAGGGGAGAGACCCAGTACTTC
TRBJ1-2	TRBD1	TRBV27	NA	CASRFRDSYGYTF	TGTGCCAGCCGATTCCGGGACAGCTATGGCTACACCTTC
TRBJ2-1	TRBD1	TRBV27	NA	CASRRDRGAYNEQFF	TGTGCCAGCAGACGGGACAGGGGAGCCTACAATGAGCAGTTCTTC
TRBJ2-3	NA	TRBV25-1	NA	CASRDSFYTQYF	TGTGCCAGCAGGGACAGCTTCTATACGCAGTATTTT
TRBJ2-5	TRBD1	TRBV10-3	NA	CAISEGTDSQETQYF	TGTGCCATCAGTGAAGGGACAGACTCCCAAGAGACCCAGTACTTC
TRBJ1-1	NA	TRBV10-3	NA	CAISQGQMNTEAFF	TGTGCCATCAGCCAGGGACAAATGAACACTGAAGCTTTCTTT
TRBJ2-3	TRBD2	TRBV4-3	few	CASSQELAGADTQYF	TGCGCCAGCAGCCAAGAGTTAGCGGGGGCAGATACGCAGTATTTT
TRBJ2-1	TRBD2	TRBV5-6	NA	CASSSLRTRYRNEQFF	TGTGCCAGCAGCTCCCTACGGACTAGATATAGGAATGAGCAGTTCTTC